Listed below are T cell receptor beta chains from one sample, sequenced in a study of CD8+CD57+ T cells in acquired aplastic anemia. TCRdb processed the reads anew with MiXCR; each CDR3 protein has one entry. The sample holds 180,000 or so distinct CDR3 sequences; roughly 50% are singletons and the top ten take about 1.7%. Sequencing was done on a sample of sorted CD4+, CD8+, or CD8+CD57+ T cells (not recorded which) from PBMCs. All receptors derive from a human donor with aplastic anemia. CDR3s include the opening cysteine and the closing phenylalanine or tryptophan. A D gene is named only where the DNA matches it firmly. Only some rows state a clone size, as once, few, many or a class for expanded clones.

>TRBV19|TRBJ2-7|-|many
TGTGCCAGTAGTGCACAAGATACATCCTACGAGCAGTACTTC
CASSAQDTSYEQYF
>TRBV6-5|TRBJ2-7|TRBD1|many
TGTGCCAGCAGTTACTCTACAGGGGCGTACGAGCAGTACTTC
CASSYSTGAYEQYF
>TRBV29-1|TRBJ1-2|-|-
TGCAGCGTTGAAGAACGGTTCGGCTACACCTTC
CSVEERFGYTF
>TRBV5-6|TRBJ1-2|TRBD1|many
TGTGCCAGCAGCTGGACAGGTTCAGCTAACTATGGCTACACCTTC
CASSWTGSANYGYTF
>TRBV7-8|TRBJ2-1|TRBD2|-
TGTGCCAGCTTCCCCGCGGGGGGGGGATACAGTGAGCAGTTCTTC
CASFPAGGGYSEQFF
>TRBV24-1|TRBJ2-5|TRBD1|-
TGTGCCACCAGTGATCTGGGACAGGGGAGGGAGACCCAGTACTTC
CATSDLGQGRETQYF
>TRBV11-1|TRBJ2-7|-|-
TGTGCCAGCAGCTCGCGGGGAGGCCAGAACCGTTACGAGCAGTACTTC
CASSSRGGQNRYEQYF
>TRBV19|TRBJ1-1|-|many
TGTGCCAGTAGTAAGGACAGTAACACTGAAGCTTTCTTT
CASSKDSNTEAFF
>TRBV5-5|TRBJ1-1|-|many
TGTGCCAGCAGCATGGACCCTACAGTGAACACTGAAGCTTTCTTT
CASSMDPTVNTEAFF
>TRBV29-1|TRBJ2-3|-|many
TGCAGCGTTGCTATCACAGATACGCAGTATTTT
CSVAITDTQYF
>TRBV28|TRBJ2-3|-|few
TGTGCCAGCAGTTTGGGGCGTGTTACGCAGTATTTT
CASSLGRVTQYF
>TRBV7-2|TRBJ2-6|-|many
TGTGCCAGCAGCTTCCTGACTGGGGCCAACGTCCTGACTTTC
CASSFLTGANVLTF
>TRBV5-6|TRBJ2-7|-|-
TGTGCCAGCAGCTGGACACAGGGTCCTTGGGTGTACGAGCAGTACTTC
CASSWTQGPWVYEQYF
>TRBV5-6|TRBJ2-3|-|many
TGTGCCAGCAGCTCGGGGGAGTGGGGAGGTACGCAGTATTTT
CASSSGEWGGTQYF
>TRBV5-4|TRBJ2-2|-|many
TGTGCCAGCAGCTCCCAGGGAGTATGGACCGGGGAGCTGTTTTTT
CASSSQGVWTGELFF
>TRBV24-1|TRBJ2-7|-|-
TGTGCCACCAGTAATTCGGACAGTCACTACGAGCAGTACTTC
CATSNSDSHYEQYF
>TRBV2|TRBJ1-3|-|few
TGTGCCAGCAAATCCAGGGTTACTGGAAACACCATATATTTT
CASKSRVTGNTIYF
>TRBV12-3/TRBV12-4|TRBJ1-5|TRBD1|-
TGTGCCAGCAGCCGCACCTCACAGGGGATGCCCCAGCATTTT
CASSRTSQGMPQHF
>TRBV10-3|TRBJ2-7|TRBD2|few
TGTGCCACCACTAGCGGGGGGGCAAAAACTAGGGAGCAGTACTTC
CATTSGGAKTREQYF
>TRBV11-2|TRBJ2-5|-|many
TGTGCCAGCAGCTTATCAGGGGAAGTGACGAAGACCCAGTACTTC
CASSLSGEVTKTQYF
>TRBV7-9|TRBJ1-6|-|-
TGTGCCAGCAGCTTAGATCCAAATTCACCCCTCCACTTT
CASSLDPNSPLHF
>TRBV20-1|TRBJ2-1|-|many
TGCAGTGCTAGAGATTTACGGTATGAGCAGTTCTTC
CSARDLRYEQFF
>TRBV7-6|TRBJ2-5|TRBD1|-
TGTGCCAGCAGCTTCAGAGAGACAGGGCTGCAAGAGACCCAGTACTTC
CASSFRETGLQETQYF
>TRBV24-1|TRBJ1-5|TRBD1|-
TGTGCCACCAGTGATTACAGGGGGCAGCCCCAGCATTTT
CATSDYRGQPQHF
>TRBV2|TRBJ2-5|-|-
TGTGCCAGCAGTTTAACAGGGACAGAGACCCAGTACTTC
CASSLTGTETQYF
>TRBV3-1|TRBJ2-7|TRBD1|-
TGTGCCAGCAGCCCCAAGACAGGGTTCGAGCAGTACTTC
CASSPKTGFEQYF
>TRBV2|TRBJ2-5|-|many
TGTGCCAGCAAGGTTAGGGGGAATCAAGAGACCCAGTACTTC
CASKVRGNQETQYF
>TRBV4-1|TRBJ1-1|-|-
TGCGCCAGCAGCCCAGAACTGAGCACTGAAGCTTTCTTT
CASSPELSTEAFF
>TRBV24-1|TRBJ2-3|-|-
TGTGCCACCAGTGATACCGGAAGGGGCAGCACAGATACGCATTATTTT
CATSDTGRGSTDTHYF
>TRBV15|TRBJ2-7|-|-
TGTGCCACCAGCAGAGATCGTTCCGACGAGCAGTACTTC
CATSRDRSDEQYF
>TRBV12-3/TRBV12-4|TRBJ1-1|-|-
TGTGCCAGCAGTTCAGGGTTGAACACTGAAGCTTTCTTT
CASSSGLNTEAFF
>TRBV6-2/TRBV6-3|TRBJ2-3|TRBD2|-
TGTGCCAGCAACGGACTAGCGGGAACAGATACGCAGTATTTT
CASNGLAGTDTQYF
>TRBV15|TRBJ2-3|TRBD1|-
TGTGCCACCAGCAGGTGGACAGGAAGAACAGATACGCAGTATTTT
CATSRWTGRTDTQYF
>TRBV7-8|TRBJ2-1|-|-
TGTGCCAGCAGCCGGGACCCCTCCTACAATGAGCAGTTCTTC
CASSRDPSYNEQFF
>TRBV20-1|TRBJ2-1|-|-
TGCAGTGCTTCAAGGGTCTACAATGAGCAGTTCTTC
CSASRVYNEQFF
>TRBV4-2|TRBJ2-5|-|-
TGTGCCAGCAGCCCCCATGGTGGCAGGGATGCGACCCAGTACTTC
CASSPHGGRDATQYF
>TRBV19|TRBJ1-1|TRBD1|-
TGTGCCAGTAGTTTCCTCTCGACAGGGGAGAACACTGAAGCTTTCTTT
CASSFLSTGENTEAFF
>TRBV7-9|TRBJ1-1|-|-
TGTGCCAGCCGGGGGGGTACCACTGAAGCTTTCTTT
CASRGGTTEAFF
>TRBV15|TRBJ2-7|-|few
TGTGCCACCAGCAGCGGAATGGCAGGGAAAGGATACGAGCAGTACTTC
CATSSGMAGKGYEQYF
>TRBV20-1|TRBJ1-2|-|-
TGCAGTGCTAAGACACAGGGCCTTAACTATGGCTACACCTTC
CSAKTQGLNYGYTF
>TRBV25-1|TRBJ1-5|-|-
TGTGCCAGCAGTGAAATGGGGGTTAGCAATCAGCCCCAGCATTTT
CASSEMGVSNQPQHF